Below are 10 T cell receptor beta chains sequenced from a single sample in a study of shared clonotypes between healthy human individuals. TCRdb's copy holds only in-frame clones and misses some; the assay was immunoSEQ multiplex PCR. The table includes approximately 2,000,000 clones, about 90% detected once. Sequencing used naive CD4+ T cells from PBMCs. The subset here: CD45RA+ positively selected. Source of these receptors: a man aged 18 to 29 in good health. Some clones in this sample may be carry-over from other donors' samples.

This chain links TRBV15 with TRBJ2-7, with 7 bases matching TRBD1. The CDR3 sequence is 13 residues long. Trimming removed 4 bases from V and 7 bases from J; junction bases left unmatched: 7. Germline V gene data show CDR1 as LNHNV and CDR2 as YYDKDF (reference sequence). CDR3: CATSTYRGLEQYF. The DNA of the CDR3 is TGTGCCACCAGCACATACAGGGGATTGGAGCAGTACTTC.

This chain joins TRBV11-3 and TRBJ2-5; D is unclear. V lost 2 bases and J 5 bases, leaving 18 bases between the germline ends. CDR1 is SGHNT, CDR2 YENEEA, per germline. The CDR3 length is 16 residues. This CDR3 is CASSLNNYSPLETQYF. CDR3 nucleotides: TGTGCCAGCAGCTTAAATAACTACTCACCTTTGGAGACCCAGTACTTC.

The V and J genes are TRBV10-3 and TRBJ2-7; TRBD2 matches at 11 bases. The length of the CDR3 is 14 residues. J was trimmed by 3 bases and V by 6 bases; bases with no gene match: 4. CDR1 ENHRY and CDR2 SYGVKD come from the germline V gene. The CDR3 loop is CAIRSGTSGYEQYF. DNA of the CDR3: TGTGCCATCAGATCCGGGACTAGCGGCTACGAGCAGTACTTC.

Regarding this clone: Within the sample, other DNA sequences also encode this same CDR3. V and J are TRBV14 and TRBJ1-2; D is undetermined. Germline values: CDR1 SGHDN, CDR2 FVKESK. The CDR3 extends over 12 amino acids. The V gene lost 1 base and the J gene lost 5 bases, with 5 bases spanning the gap. The CDR3 DNA is TGTGCCAGCAGCCAAGGGGGTTATGGCTACACCTTC. This translates into CASSQGGYGYTF.

The chain has TRBV27 and TRBJ2-3; D perhaps matches TRBD1 (5 bases). The V gene's germline CDR1 is MNHEY and CDR2 SMNVEV (reference sequence). This CDR3 spans 15 amino acids. V was trimmed by 5 bases and J by 4 bases, leaving 16 bases between them. The CDR3 sequence: CASSPRQLPSDTQYF. CDR3 nucleotides: TGTGCCAGCAGTCCACGACAGCTTCCGTCAGATACGCAGTATTTT.

The rearrangement uses TRBV5-1 and TRBJ2-7, with 8 nucleotides matching TRBD2. The germline V gene has CDR1 SGHRS and CDR2 YFSETQ. Germline trimming cut 2 bases from V and 5 bases from J; bases unmatched to any gene: 6. CDR3 length: 14 amino acids. The CDR3 sequence: CASSFTAGVDEQYF. DNA of the CDR3: TGCGCCAGCAGCTTTACAGCGGGAGTCGACGAGCAGTACTTC.

The rearrangement links TRBV6-5 to TRBJ2-7; 10 nucleotides agree with TRBD1. Trimming took 6 bases from V and 4 from J; bases not matched to a gene: 6. Germline-derived CDR1 and CDR2 are MNHEY and SVGAGI. This CDR3 is built from 14 residues. The CDR3 DNA reads as TGTGCCAGCAGCCAGACAGGGGGCACATACGAGCAGTACTTC. Amino acid sequence: CASSQTGGTYEQYF.

This chain links TRBV7-2 with TRBJ2-1, with D perhaps matching TRBD1 or TRBD2 (5 bases each). The V gene lost 5 bases and the J gene lost 13 bases, with 15 bases spanning the gap. CDR3 length equals 12 residues. Germline values: CDR1 SGHTA, CDR2 FQGNSA. CDR3 residues: CASSPGTGSQFF. The CDR3 DNA reads as TGTGCCAGCAGCCCTGGGACGGGGAGTCAGTTCTTC.

For the CDR3, the DNA is TGCGCCAGCAGCTTGGAAGTAGCGGAAGAGACCCAGTACTTC. As protein: CASSLEVAEETQYF. V and J are TRBV5-1 and TRBJ2-5; D possibly corresponds to TRBD2 (6 bases). Germline V gene data show CDR1 as SGHRS and CDR2 as YFSETQ. The V end lost 0 bases, the J end lost 3 bases, and 9 bases lay between the germline ends. There are 14 residues in the CDR3.

In its sample, this clone was seen once. V usage is TRBV28 and J usage is TRBJ1-5, with D maybe TRBD1 (6 bases). The CDR3 length is 13 residues. Between the trimmed V and J ends, which lost 8 bases and 0 bases, there was a span of 8 bases. The germline V gene encodes CDR1 MDHEN and CDR2 SYDVKM. CDR3 region: CASSGASNQPQHF. The CDR3 DNA reads as TGTGCCAGCTCGGGGGCTAGCAATCAGCCCCAGCATTTT.